Shown below are 15 T cell receptor beta chains from a single sample sequenced in a study of identifying expanded T cells in peripheral blood. TCRdb's copy holds only in-frame clones and misses some; the assay was immunoSEQ multiplex PCR. The sample has fewer than 110,000 clones, roughly 89% seen once. Sequencing was done on a sample of blood. These receptors all stem from a person aged 18-69 years in good health.

The chain couples TRBV7-9 to TRBJ1-2, with 7 bases matching TRBD1. Unmatched junction bases numbered 7, after V lost 3 bases and J lost 6 bases. The CDR3 length is 14 residues. Germline V gives CDR1 SEHNR, CDR2 FQNEAQ (reference sequence). CDR3 nucleotide sequence: TGTGCCAGCAGCTTTGGCCCAGGGGGTCATGGCTACACCTTC. Its translation: CASSFGPGGHGYTF.

The CDR3 bases are TGTGCCAGCAGTGACAGGGTTGGAGGCTACACCTTC. It encodes CASSDRVGGYTF. The gene calls are TRBV28 and TRBJ1-2, with TRBD1 matching over 7 bases. In germline, CDR1 is MDHEN, CDR2 SYDVKM. The CDR3 runs 12 residues. The V segment lost 5 bases and the J segment 8 bases; nucleotides outside the gene matches: 5.

This chain joins TRBV6-5 and TRBJ2-5; D is unresolved. The CDR3 runs to 15 residues. The V gene's germline CDR1 is MNHEY and CDR2 SVGAGI. V lost 2 bases, J lost 9 bases, and 19 bases lay in between. Here the CDR3 DNA reads TGTGCCAGCAGTTACGACGGAGTATCACCCGATTCCCAGTACTTC. Its protein product is CASSYDGVSPDSQYF.

The chain uses TRBV11-2 and TRBJ2-7; D may be TRBD2 (6 bases). The CDR3 sequence is 14 residues long. Germline-derived CDR1 and CDR2 are SGHAT and FQNNGV. V gave up 5 bases and J gave up 2 bases, with 13 bases separating them. CDR3 nucleotide sequence: TGTGCCAGCAGCCCCCTAGCGTACACCTACGAGCAGTACTTC. This codes for CASSPLAYTYEQYF.

The chain couples TRBV14 to TRBJ1-6, with 8 bases fitting TRBD1. This CDR3 contains 15 residues. Germline trimming cut 0 bases from V and 9 bases from J; bases unmatched to any gene: 4. The V gene's germline CDR1 is SGHDN and CDR2 FVKESK. Here the CDR3 reads CASSQDRGQGSPLHF. In nucleotides, the CDR3 is TGTGCCAGCAGCCAAGACAGGGGGCAGGGTTCACCCCTCCACTTT.

V gene TRBV28 combines with J gene TRBJ2-4; D may be TRBD1 (5 bases). Trimming removed 6 bases at V and 14 bases at J, with 17 bases between. This CDR3 comprises 12 residues. The V gene's germline CDR1 is MDHEN and CDR2 SYDVKM. CDR3 sequence: CASSHSHRSEYF. The DNA of the CDR3 is TGTGCCAGCAGCCATAGCCACAGGTCAGAGTACTTC.

This clone has more than one count but fewer than ten. Other DNA sequences in the same sample also yield this CDR3. The CDR3 DNA reads as TGTGCCTGGAGTATACAGGGCTATGGCTACACCTTC. This codes for CAWSIQGYGYTF. J is TRBJ1-2 and V is TRBV30, with D perhaps matching TRBD1 (6 bases). This CDR3 region has 12 residues. CDR1 and CDR2 (germline): GTSNPN, SVGIG (reference sequence). With 2 bases removed from V and 4 bases from J, the gap between germline ends came to 8 bases.

The V call is TRBV2, the J call TRBJ1-1; unclear D gene. The CDR3 has 12 amino acids. Trimming shortened V by 5 bases and J by 2 bases, and 6 bases separated the two germline ends. Germline V gene data show CDR1 as SNHLY and CDR2 as FYNNEI. Written as DNA, the CDR3 is TGTGCCAGCAGTTCAACAAACACTGAAGCTTTCTTT. Protein sequence: CASSSTNTEAFF.

The J gene is TRBJ2-7, the V gene TRBV7-2, with D possibly being TRBD1 (6 bases). This CDR3 region has 14 residues. V lost 0 bases to trimming and J lost 3 bases, with 9 bases between them. Germline V gene sequence: CDR1 SGHTA, CDR2 FQGNSA. The chain's CDR3 is CASSLADRYYEQYF. Written as DNA, the CDR3 is TGTGCCAGCAGCTTAGCGGACAGATACTACGAGCAGTACTTC.

CDR3 amino acids: CAWSRGETQYF. For the CDR3, the DNA is TGTGCCTGGAGCAGGGGAGAGACCCAGTACTTC. V gene TRBV30 combines with J gene TRBJ2-5, with D possibly being TRBD1 (6 bases). Germline assignment: CDR1 GTSNPN and CDR2 SVGIG (reference sequence). With 3 bases removed from V and 4 bases from J, the gap between germline ends came to 6 bases. The CDR3 runs to 11 residues.

This chain connects TRBV25-1 to TRBJ1-2; D is unresolved. This CDR3 contains 14 residues. Germline CDR1 is MGHDK and CDR2 is SYGVNS. Trimming stripped 5 bases from V and 6 bases from J, with 16 bases between. CDR3 nucleotide sequence: TGTGCCAGCAGTAGTTACAGTCCAACCCATGGCTACACCTTC. Amino acids: CASSSYSPTHGYTF.

The chain uses TRBV7-6 and TRBJ2-5; D is perhaps TRBD1 or TRBD2 (7 bases each). The V and J ends lost 5 bases and 1 base respectively, with 17 bases between them. Germline V gene lookup returns CDR1 SGHVS and CDR2 FNYEAQ. The CDR3 has 16 amino acids. This CDR3 is CASSQPGGELQETQYF. CDR3 sequence (DNA): TGTGCCAGCAGCCAACCAGGGGGGGAACTCCAAGAGACCCAGTACTTC.

In this sample, this clone turned up once. This chain connects TRBV11-2 to TRBJ2-2; perhaps TRBD2 as D (5 bases). Trimming took 4 bases from V and 0 from J, leaving 12 bases between them. The CDR3 consists of 16 residues. Germline V gene sequence: CDR1 SGHAT, CDR2 FQNNGV. CDR3 region: CASSSISGANTGELFF. In DNA, the CDR3 is TGTGCCAGCAGCTCCATTTCCGGGGCGAACACCGGGGAGCTGTTTTTT.

The chain uses TRBV18 and TRBJ1-1; the D gene is possibly TRBD1 (5 bases). CDR3 length equals 14 residues. The V gene's germline CDR1 is KGHSH and CDR2 LQKENI. Trimming took off 0 bases at V and 5 bases at J, with 10 bases between the two ends. The CDR3 is CASSPPGVGTEAFF. CDR3 DNA: TGTGCCAGCTCACCACCGGGGGTTGGGACTGAAGCTTTCTTT.

This clone was seen once. J is TRBJ2-4 and V is TRBV4-1, with D possibly matching TRBD1 (5 bases). Germline V gene data show CDR1 as MGHRA and CDR2 as YSYEKL. V was cut by 2 bases and J by 0 bases, with 8 bases left in between. This CDR3 region has 15 residues. CDR3 sequence: CASSQLGLAKNIQYF. CDR3 bases: TGCGCCAGCAGCCAACTGGGGCTAGCCAAAAACATTCAGTACTTC.